The present T cell receptor beta chain was sequenced within a study of T-cell reconstitution after alpha-beta-depleted transplantation in children. Germline V gene lookup returns CDR1 SGHTA and CDR2 FQGNSA. V was shortened by 5 bases and J by 0 bases, with 14 bases between the two germline ends. The CDR3 runs 15 residues. TCRbeta library preparation incorporated unique molecular identifiers. TCRdb fed the PCR reads into MiXCR, producing one record per CDR3 protein. The sample holds 440,000 or so distinct CDR3 sequences; around two fifths are singletons and the top ten take under 30%. In its sample, this clonotype was seen many times. Its specificity is not known. Findings of the study overall: Several patients had high TCRbeta diversity at day 60; it came from surviving recipient T cells and thymic progenitors. The study reportedly traced alpha-beta T cells about two months after transplant to several hundred expanded graft clones. T-cell counts and diversity were attributed mostly to newly produced T cells one year after transplant.

This chain uses TRBV7-2 with TRBJ2-7; D not certain. The input for sequencing was PBMCs, taken before TCRalphabeta/CD19-depleted stem cell transplant. The clonotype was recovered from a girl aged 2-9 years with aplastic anemia, due to receive a stem cell transplant. CDR3 DNA: TGTGCCAGCAGCCCAACGAGTTGGAACTCCTACGAGCAGTACTTC. Its translation: CASSPTSWNSYEQYF.